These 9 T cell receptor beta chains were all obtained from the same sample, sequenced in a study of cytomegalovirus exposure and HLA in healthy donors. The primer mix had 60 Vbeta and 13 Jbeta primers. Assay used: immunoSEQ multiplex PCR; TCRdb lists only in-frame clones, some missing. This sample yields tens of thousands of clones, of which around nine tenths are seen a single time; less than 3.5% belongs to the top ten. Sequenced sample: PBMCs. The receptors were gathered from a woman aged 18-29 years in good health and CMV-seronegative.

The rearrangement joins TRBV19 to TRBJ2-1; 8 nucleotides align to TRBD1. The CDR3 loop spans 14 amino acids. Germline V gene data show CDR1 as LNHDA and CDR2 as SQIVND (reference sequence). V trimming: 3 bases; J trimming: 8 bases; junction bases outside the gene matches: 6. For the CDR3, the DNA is TGTGCCAGTAGTATCAGGGGGCGATACCATGAGCAGTTCTTC. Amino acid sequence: CASSIRGRYHEQFF.

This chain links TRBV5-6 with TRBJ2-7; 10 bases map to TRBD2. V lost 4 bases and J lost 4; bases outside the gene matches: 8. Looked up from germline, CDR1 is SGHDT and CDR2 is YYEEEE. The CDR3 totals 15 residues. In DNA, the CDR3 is TGTGCCAGCAGCCACCTCAGCGGGAGGGGATACGAGCAGTACTTC. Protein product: CASSHLSGRGYEQYF.

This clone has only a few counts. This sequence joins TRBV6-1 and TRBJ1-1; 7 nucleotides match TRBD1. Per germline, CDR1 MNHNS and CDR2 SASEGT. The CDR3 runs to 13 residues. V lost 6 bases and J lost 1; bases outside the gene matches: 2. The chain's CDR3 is CASSWTGNTEAFF. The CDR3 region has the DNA TGTGCCAGCAGCTGGACAGGGAACACTGAAGCTTTCTTT.

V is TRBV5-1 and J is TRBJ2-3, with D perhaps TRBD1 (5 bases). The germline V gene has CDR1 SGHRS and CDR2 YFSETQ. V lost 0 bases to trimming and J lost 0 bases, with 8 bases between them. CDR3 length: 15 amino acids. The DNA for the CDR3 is TGCGCCAGCAGCTTGGTTGGGGCTAGCACAGATACGCAGTATTTT. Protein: CASSLVGASTDTQYF.

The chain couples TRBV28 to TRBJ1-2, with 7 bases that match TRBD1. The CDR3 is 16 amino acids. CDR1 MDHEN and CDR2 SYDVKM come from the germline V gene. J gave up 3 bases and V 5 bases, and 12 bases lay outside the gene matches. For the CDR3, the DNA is TGTGCCAGCAGTACCGAATATGGACAGGTCCACTATGGCTACACCTTC. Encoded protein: CASSTEYGQVHYGYTF.

The CDR3 is CASSATRTVDEQFF. CDR3 DNA sequence: TGTGCCAGCAGCGCAACGCGGACAGTTGATGAGCAGTTCTTC. The chain links TRBV7-9 to TRBJ2-1; D might be TRBD1 (6 bases). Per germline, CDR1 SEHNR and CDR2 FQNEAQ (reference sequence). The CDR3 runs to 14 residues. Trimming shortened V by 5 bases and J by 8 bases, and 16 bases separated the two germline ends.

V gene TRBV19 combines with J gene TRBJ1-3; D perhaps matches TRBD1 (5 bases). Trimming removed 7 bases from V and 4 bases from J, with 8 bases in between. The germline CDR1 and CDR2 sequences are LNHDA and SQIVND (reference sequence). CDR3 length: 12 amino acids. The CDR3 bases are TGTGCCAGTACCAGGGAAGGAAACACCATATATTTT. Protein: CASTREGNTIYF.

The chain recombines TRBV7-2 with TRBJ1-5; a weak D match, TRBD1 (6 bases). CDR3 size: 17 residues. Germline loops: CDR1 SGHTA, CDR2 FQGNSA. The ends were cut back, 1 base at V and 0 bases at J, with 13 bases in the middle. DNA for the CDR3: TGTGCCAGCAGCTTAGAGAGGGGGTGGTATAGCAATCAGCCCCAGCATTTT. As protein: CASSLERGWYSNQPQHF.

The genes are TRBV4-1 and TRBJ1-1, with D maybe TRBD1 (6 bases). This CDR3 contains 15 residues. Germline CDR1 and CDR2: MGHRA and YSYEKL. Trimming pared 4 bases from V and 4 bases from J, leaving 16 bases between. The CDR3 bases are TGCGCCAGCAGCCGCGACCCGACAGGCCCCACTGAAGCTTTCTTT. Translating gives CASSRDPTGPTEAFF.